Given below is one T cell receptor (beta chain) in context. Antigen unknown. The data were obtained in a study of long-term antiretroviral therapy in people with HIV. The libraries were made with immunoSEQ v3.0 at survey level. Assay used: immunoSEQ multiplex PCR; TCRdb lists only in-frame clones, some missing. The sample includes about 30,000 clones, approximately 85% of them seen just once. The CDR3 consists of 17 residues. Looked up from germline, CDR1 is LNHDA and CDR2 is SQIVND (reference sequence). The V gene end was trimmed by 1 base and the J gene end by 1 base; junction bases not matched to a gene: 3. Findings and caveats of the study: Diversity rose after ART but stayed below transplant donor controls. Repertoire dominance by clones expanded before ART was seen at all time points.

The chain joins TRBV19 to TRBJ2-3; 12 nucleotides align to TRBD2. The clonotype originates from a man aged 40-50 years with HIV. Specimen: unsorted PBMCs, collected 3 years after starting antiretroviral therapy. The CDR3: CASSIAASGGGTDTQYF. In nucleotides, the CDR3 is TGTGCCAGTAGTATAGCGGCTAGCGGGGGGGGCACAGATACGCAGTATTTT.